A selection of T cell receptor beta chains follows, all from one sample in a study of CD8+ T cells in alopecia areata. Method: immunoSEQ multiplex PCR; TCRdb's copy keeps in-frame clones and lacks some. The table has about 69,000 clones, roughly 57% seen once. The sample in question was CD8+ T cells sorted from blood, obtained at week 0. All receptors derive from a human donor with alopecia areata. Each CDR3 is given with its conserved first and last residue. A D gene is named only where the DNA matches it firmly. Where a row states a size, it is once, few, many or the class of an expanded clone; other rows omit it.

few	TRBD2	TRBV29-1	TRBJ2-1	CSVPELAGGYPIDEQFF	TGCAGCGTTCCCGAACTAGCGGGGGGGTATCCCATCGATGAGCAGTTCTTC
.	.	TRBV29-1	TRBJ2-1	CSVEPPTGMVFYEQFF	TGCAGCGTTGAGCCGCCTACAGGGATGGTTTTCTATGAGCAGTTCTTC
.	.	TRBV5-1	TRBJ2-7	CASSLEALYEQYF	TGCGCCAGCAGCTTGGAGGCACTGTACGAGCAGTACTTC
few	TRBD1	TRBV7-3	TRBJ2-3	CASRSGTGGTDTQYF	TGTGCCAGCAGGTCCGGGACAGGGGGCACAGATACGCAGTATTTT
.	.	TRBV7-8	TRBJ2-5	CASSLAALRETQYF	TGTGCCAGCAGCTTAGCGGCACTACGGGAGACCCAGTACTTC
.	TRBD2	TRBV29-1	TRBJ2-3	CSVERLAGSTDTQYF	TGCAGCGTTGAACGGCTAGCGGGTAGCACAGATACGCAGTATTTT
.	.	TRBV7-3	TRBJ1-2	CASSLNLRGTNYGYTF	TGTGCCAGCAGCTTAAATCTTAGGGGAACGAACTATGGCTACACCTTC
.	.	TRBV7-8	TRBJ2-2	CASSLFRLNTGELFF	TGTGCCAGCAGCTTATTTAGGTTAAACACCGGGGAGCTGTTTTTT
.	TRBD2	TRBV18	TRBJ2-1	CASSDSPGTSGVGEQFF	TGTGCCAGCTCAGATAGCCCCGGGACTAGCGGAGTCGGGGAGCAGTTCTTC
once	.	TRBV5-1	TRBJ1-1	CASSLDGVNTEAFF	TGCGCCAGCAGCTTGGACGGGGTGAACACTGAAGCTTTCTTT
.	.	TRBV13	TRBJ1-5	CASSLGLGVQPQHF	TGTGCCAGCAGCTTAGGCCTCGGTGTGCAGCCCCAGCATTTT
once	.	TRBV29-1	TRBJ2-2	CSVSGVTGELFF	TGCAGCGTTTCAGGGGTTACCGGGGAGCTGTTTTTT
few	.	TRBV5-1	TRBJ2-2	CASSLATGELFF	TGCGCCAGCAGCTTGGCCACCGGGGAGCTGTTTTTT
few	.	TRBV27	TRBJ1-5	CASSLSWAGNQPQHF	TGTGCCAGCAGTTTATCGTGGGCGGGGAATCAGCCCCAGCATTTT
.	.	TRBV12-5	TRBJ2-3	CASGLAGGPSTDTQYF	TGTGCTAGTGGTTTGGCTGGCGGCCCAAGCACAGATACGCAGTATTTT
.	.	TRBV7-2	TRBJ2-3	CASSLDLGPDTQYF	TGTGCCAGCAGCTTAGATCTGGGGCCAGATACGCAGTATTTT
.	TRBD1	TRBV7-8	TRBJ1-1	CASSQEFGDRGYEAFF	TGCGCCAGCAGCCAAGAATTTGGGGACAGGGGTTATGAAGCTTTCTTT
.	.	TRBV6-5	TRBJ2-3	CASSYIREDTQYF	TGTGCCAGCAGTTACATCAGGGAAGATACGCAGTATTTT
.	.	TRBV29-1	TRBJ1-2	CSVEDHPPGEGYTF	TGCAGCGTTGAAGATCATCCGCCGGGAGAGGGCTACACCTTC
few	TRBD2	TRBV29-1	TRBJ2-1	CSAVTSDVEQFF	TGCAGCGCCGTCACTAGCGACGTTGAGCAGTTCTTC
once	.	TRBV25-1	TRBJ1-1	CASSDAGANEAFF	TGTGCCAGCAGTGACGCGGGGGCGAATGAAGCTTTCTTT
few	.	TRBV21-1	TRBJ2-1	CAAGVAGVYNEQFF	TGTGCCGCCGGGGTAGCGGGGGTGTACAATGAGCAGTTCTTC
few	TRBD2	TRBV29-1	TRBJ2-5	CSVELAGFTETQYF	TGCAGCGTTGAGCTAGCGGGATTCACGGAGACCCAGTACTTC
.	TRBD2	TRBV7-9	TRBJ2-5	CASSLVSLAAQETQYF	TGTGCCAGCAGCTTAGTGAGCCTAGCGGCACAAGAGACCCAGTACTTC